This T cell receptor beta chain was found in a study of tumor-infiltrating lymphocytes in primary liver carcinoma. Background on the study: Roughly 3.5 to 7.13 million productive TCRbeta reads came from each sample, comparable across tissue types.

Reverse transcription of around 500 ng total RNA with a constant-region primer produced TCR beta cDNA. Investigators got TCR beta libraries out of three nested multiplex PCR rounds, done with slightly modified ARM-PCR. A single record per CDR3 protein comes from TCRdb applying MiXCR to the multiplex PCR reads. The table has about 200,000 distinct CDR3 sequences, less than 65% seen once. This clonotype was recorded many times. Unsorted whole blood served as the source of blood RNA, and germline DNA was extracted as well. Among the patients, all had chronic HBV infection and none had been treated. A four-milliliter peripheral blood sample was collected before surgery. This sequence originates from an older woman with primary liver carcinoma and hepatitis B virus infection. The material sequenced was peripheral blood.

DNA for the CDR3: TGTGCCAGCAGTTTTTCCGGGAGACGTACAGATACGCAGTATTTT. Translation: CASSFSGRRTDTQYF. The chain joins TRBV12-3 or TRBV12-4 to TRBJ2-3, with D tentatively TRBD2 (6 bases). This CDR3 spans 15 amino acids. V shed 3 bases and J shed 3 bases, with 13 bases lying between them.